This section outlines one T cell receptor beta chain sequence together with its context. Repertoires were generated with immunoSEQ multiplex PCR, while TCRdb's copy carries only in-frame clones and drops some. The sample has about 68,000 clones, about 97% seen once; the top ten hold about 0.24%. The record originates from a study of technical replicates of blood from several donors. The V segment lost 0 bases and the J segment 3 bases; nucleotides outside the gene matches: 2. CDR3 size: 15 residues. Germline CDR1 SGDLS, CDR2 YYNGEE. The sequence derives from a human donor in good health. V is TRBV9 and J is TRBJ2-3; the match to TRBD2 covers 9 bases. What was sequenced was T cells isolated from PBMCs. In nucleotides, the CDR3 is TGTGCCAGCAGCGTAGAGGGACTAGCTACAGATACGCAGTATTTT. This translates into CASSVEGLATDTQYF.